A selection of T cell receptor beta chains follows, all from one sample in a study of graft-versus-host responses after intestinal transplantation. Assay used: immunoSEQ multiplex PCR; TCRdb lists only in-frame clones, some missing. The data contain approximately 110,000 clones, approximately 94% of them singletons. These TCRs' antigens remain unknown. The specimen comprised unstimulated CD4+ T cells sorted from spleen or lymph node cells, sampled before transplant. Receptor source: a human donor who was the organ donor for an intestinal transplant. Both conserved end residues are trimmed from each CDR3.

v_call,j_call,cdr3_aa
TRBV2,TRBJ2-1,ASSGSAYNEQF
TRBV6-5,TRBJ1-1,ASRQDGSNTEAF
TRBV10-1,TRBJ2-1,ASSEDRANEQF
TRBV5-5,TRBJ2-3,ASSLGFSSTDTQY
TRBV29-1,TRBJ1-4,SVGDRGEKLF
TRBV18,TRBJ2-1,ASSPPGTGWAEQF
TRBV7-2,TRBJ1-1,ASSLEYVGAF
TRBV2,TRBJ2-1,ASSGLAGKNEQF
TRBV28,TRBJ2-7,ASSQTGTSYEQY
TRBV13,TRBJ2-5,ANHGTRQETQY
TRBV12-5,TRBJ2-3,ASGLATTTSTDTQY
TRBV6-4,TRBJ2-1,ASSQLAGVYNEQF
TRBV9,TRBJ2-1,ASEVGVGRPANEQF
TRBV19,TRBJ2-2,ASSIWGGDGELF
TRBV7-2,TRBJ1-5,ASSLDTRFPQH
TRBV29-1,TRBJ2-2,SVGVAGGTGELF
TRBV7-9,TRBJ2-5,ASSTGDRTQETQY
TRBV6-1,TRBJ2-7,ASRIVRDSYEQY
TRBV6-1,TRBJ1-2,ASSAGTGAGYT
TRBV28,TRBJ1-2,ASSRAVAGGVDGYT
TRBV9,TRBJ2-1,ASSVRGGGGYNEQF
TRBV5-1,TRBJ1-1,ASSGMTGLNTEAF
TRBV7-6,TRBJ2-5,ASSYGGPETQY
TRBV7-2,TRBJ2-3,ASSEGVDTQY
TRBV2,TRBJ2-1,ASRISSYNEQF
TRBV10-1,TRBJ1-3,ASSDRGSGNTIY
TRBV4-2,TRBJ2-2,ASSPVGGGETGELF
TRBV30,TRBJ1-2,AWSNRRYGYT
TRBV10-1,TRBJ1-3,ARANSGNTIY
TRBV6-5,TRBJ2-7,ASRSSPISREQY
TRBV27,TRBJ2-3,ASSRDRGTDTQY
TRBV2,TRBJ2-3,ASGRYGAGVADTQY
TRBV29-1,TRBJ1-2,SVDRDRTYGYT
TRBV18,TRBJ2-5,ASSPRVQETQY
TRBV10-3,TRBJ2-5,ATRRTGEETQY
TRBV9,TRBJ2-1,ASSVTSSYNEQF
TRBV28,TRBJ1-2,ASGASGYT
TRBV7-8,TRBJ2-5,ASSNPATSGGGAETQY
TRBV19,TRBJ2-1,ASSSTPLTGNEQF
TRBV7-2,TRBJ2-3,ASSLLEGSQY
TRBV9,TRBJ2-2,ASSSPGTGRNTGELF
TRBV10-2,TRBJ1-1,ASRGRSNTEAF
TRBV10-3,TRBJ2-7,AISGGRVSYEQY
TRBV12-2,TRBJ2-3,ASRISSGTSGRGTDTQY
TRBV5-4,TRBJ2-7,ASSLVAGTYEQY
TRBV10-3,TRBJ2-5,AISETQETQY
TRBV5-1,TRBJ2-2,ASSQPSSGTGELF
TRBV5-1,TRBJ2-6,ASSLSGGSGANVLT
TRBV11-2,TRBJ2-3,ASSSGRDSLSTDTQY
TRBV28,TRBJ1-3,ASSLLGAGNTIY
TRBV5-1,TRBJ2-5,ASSWGPVQETQY
TRBV12-5,TRBJ1-6,ASGPGTGGNSPLH
TRBV28,TRBJ1-2,ASSLGSAVGGYT
TRBV7-2,TRBJ2-3,ASSPRGGYTDTQY
TRBV28,TRBJ1-3,ASSPAGTGTGNTIY